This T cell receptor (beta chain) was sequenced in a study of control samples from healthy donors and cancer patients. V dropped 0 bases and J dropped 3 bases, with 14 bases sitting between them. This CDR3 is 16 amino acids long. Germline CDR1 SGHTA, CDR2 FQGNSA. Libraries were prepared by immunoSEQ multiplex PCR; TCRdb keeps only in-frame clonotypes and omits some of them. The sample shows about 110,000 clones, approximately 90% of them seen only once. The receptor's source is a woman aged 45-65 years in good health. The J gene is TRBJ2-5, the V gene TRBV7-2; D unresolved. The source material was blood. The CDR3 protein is CASSLAFRRQKETQYF. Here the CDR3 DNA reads TGTGCCAGCAGCTTAGCTTTTAGACGGCAAAAAGAGACCCAGTACTTC.